Here is one T cell receptor beta chain with its context. What it binds is not known. These data originate in a study of T cell responses to AZD1222 COVID-19 vaccine. Sequencing used immunoSEQ multiplex PCR; TCRdb keeps in-frame clones, though not all of them. The sample shows some 140,000 clones, 85% to 95% of them seen only once. Germline V gene data show CDR1 as LNHDA and CDR2 as SQIVND (reference sequence). The CDR3 extends over 13 amino acids. V was clipped by 5 bases and J by 2 bases, with 4 bases between them. Findings of the study overall: Dominant at 160-218 and 743-854, vaccine-associated CD4 TCRs also spanned spike.

This receptor was taken from an adult in good health. The sample was peripheral blood, taken on day 0 of AZD1222 vaccination. The chain joins TRBV19 to TRBJ2-6, with unresolved D. DNA for the CDR3: TGTGCCAGTAGTTGGGCTGGGGCCAACGTCCTGACTTTC. It yields the protein CASSWAGANVLTF.